This T cell receptor beta chain was sequenced for a study of human T cells and chemical hapten exposure. The time point here: pre-sensitization, week 0. Treatment defined: therapeutic diphenylcyclopropenone sensitization with weekly scalp DPC. Authors' methods: Samples had a median of 95,638 TCRs, ranging 23,224 to 690,600. From the RACE reads, TCRdb called clonotypes with MiXCR, one entry per CDR3 protein. TCRdb, not the authors, supplied the V and J calls. This sample has 240,000 or so distinct CDR3 sequences, with 7.5% to 9% found just once. The TCR originated in a woman in her forties with alopecia areata. Some clones in this sample may be carry-over from other donors' samples. The sample here was whole blood, taken in connection with sensitization to the hapten diphenylcyclopropenone (DPC).

The CDR3 spells CASSSQFGYTF. CDR3 DNA: TGTGCCAGCAGCTCACAGTTTGGCTACACCTTC. V usage is TRBV28 and J usage is TRBJ1-2, with D hard to call. There are 11 residues in the CDR3. CDR1 is MDHEN and CDR2 is SYDVKM in the germline V gene. With 6 bases removed from V and 7 bases from J, the gap between germline ends came to 9 bases.